These 14 T cell receptor beta chains came from one sample sequenced in a study of blood T cell repertoires in COVID-19. Sequencing used immunoSEQ multiplex PCR; TCRdb keeps in-frame clones, though not all of them. Here the sample spans about 440,000 clones, 80% to 90% being singletons. The source material was peripheral blood. All receptors come from a woman in her twenties or thirties with acute or convalescent COVID-19.

J is TRBJ2-1 and V is TRBV14, with D possibly TRBD1 on 6 matching bases. CDR3 length equals 12 residues. Germline V gene sequence: CDR1 SGHDN, CDR2 FVKESK. Trimming took off 4 bases at V and 15 bases at J, with 16 bases between the two ends. CDR3 DNA: TGTGCCAGCAGCCCGATTCCGGGACAAAGGTTCTTC. It encodes CASSPIPGQRFF. Complete variable domain (other parts from reference TRBV14 and TRBJ2-1): EAGVTQFPSHSVIEKGQTVTLRCDPISGHDNLYWYRRVMGKEIKFLLHFVKESKQDESGMPNNRFLAERTGGTYSTLKVQPAELEDSGVYFCASSPIPGQRFFGPGTRLTVL.

The chain is built from TRBV2 and TRBJ1-2, with 7 bases that match TRBD1. The CDR3 totals 18 residues. Germline trimming cut 8 bases from V and 2 bases from J; bases unmatched to any gene: 20. CDR1 is SNHLY, CDR2 FYNNEI, per germline. DNA for the CDR3: TGTGCCAGCCTTCCCCCGGCACAGGGGCAACAACTAAACTATGGCTACACCTTC. Translation: CASLPPAQGQQLNYGYTF. Using reference TRBV2 and TRBJ1-2 for the parts outside the CDR3, the full variable domain is EPEVTQTPSHQVTQMGQEVILRCVPISNHLYFYWYRQILGQKVEFLVSFYNNEISEKSEIFDDQFSVERPDGSNFTLKIRSTKLEDSAMYFCASLPPAQGQQLNYGYTFGSGTRLTVV.

The chain combines TRBV5-1 with TRBJ2-3; the D gene is possibly TRBD2 (6 bases). Germline lookup yields CDR1 SGHRS and CDR2 YFSETQ. Deletions cut 0 bases from V and 3 bases from J, with 14 bases between. The CDR3 is made up of 16 amino acids. Here the CDR3 DNA reads TGCGCCAGCAGCTTGGTAGTTAGCGGAGTGACAGATACGCAGTATTTT. It specifies CASSLVVSGVTDTQYF.

This rearrangement joins TRBV14 to TRBJ1-4; 9 nucleotides agree with TRBD1. The germline gives CDR1 SGHDN, CDR2 FVKESK. This CDR3 contains 16 residues. Trimming cost V 4 bases and J 3 bases; bases outside gene matches: 6. The CDR3 is CASSRSRDRANEKLFF. For the CDR3, the DNA is TGTGCCAGCAGCCGCTCTAGGGACAGGGCTAATGAAAAACTGTTTTTT.

V is TRBV5-1 and J is TRBJ1-1; 8 bases map to TRBD1. Germline trimming cut 4 bases from V and 2 bases from J; bases unmatched to any gene: 10. CDR3 length: 16 amino acids. Germline V CDR1 and CDR2: SGHRS, YFSETQ. CDR3 coding DNA: TGCGCCAGCAGCACCCCTCCGGGACAGGAAAACACTGAAGCTTTCTTT. Translated, it gives CASSTPPGQENTEAFF.

There are a few counts of this clone. The chain has TRBV18 and TRBJ1-2, with unresolved D. This CDR3 is 16 amino acids long. The V end lost 0 bases, the J end lost 4 bases, and 15 bases lay between the germline ends. Per the germline V gene, CDR1 is KGHSH and CDR2 is LQKENI. The CDR3 is CASSPPYGSEFYGYTF. DNA for the CDR3: TGTGCCAGCTCACCACCGTACGGGTCCGAATTCTATGGCTACACCTTC.

The chain couples TRBV7-3 to TRBJ2-3, with 15 nucleotides matching TRBD2. Per germline, CDR1 SGHTA and CDR2 FQGTGA. Trimming at V came to 2 bases and at J to 10 bases, leaving 16 bases not matched to a gene. CDR3 length: 19 amino acids. In DNA form, the CDR3 reads TGTGCCAGCAGCTTAGGACTAGCGGGGGGGACCCTCCGTGATATTCCGCAGTATTTT. It encodes CASSLGLAGGTLRDIPQYF.

The V and J genes are TRBV13 and TRBJ2-1; 7 bases map to TRBD2. The germline V gene has CDR1 PRHDT and CDR2 FYEKMQ (reference sequence). This CDR3 comprises 15 residues. V was clipped by 4 bases and J by 3 bases; unmatched bases: 6. The CDR3 DNA follows: TGTGCCAGCAGCTCGGGGGGACCAAACTACAATGAGCAGTTCTTC. It translates to CASSSGGPNYNEQFF.

This chain links TRBV10-2 with TRBJ2-5; the D gene is possibly TRBD1 (5 bases). The CDR3 is 13 amino acids. Germline V lookup: CDR1 WSHSY, CDR2 SAAADI. The germline V and J ends were trimmed by 3 bases and 4 bases, with 9 bases remaining between them. The CDR3 nucleotides are TGCGCCAGCAGTGACCCAGGGTTAGAGACCCAGTACTTC. This gives the protein CASSDPGLETQYF.

This chain joins TRBV5-1 and TRBJ1-1; D is perhaps TRBD1 (6 bases). This CDR3 spans 15 amino acids. Trimming pared 1 base from V and 4 bases from J, leaving 14 bases between. Germline CDR1 and CDR2: SGHRS and YFSETQ. This CDR3 is CASSLLAGEGTEAFF. CDR3 nucleotides: TGCGCCAGCAGCTTGCTAGCAGGGGAGGGCACTGAAGCTTTCTTT.

The chain links TRBV6-4 to TRBJ2-1; possible D gene TRBD2, 7 bases. Germline V gene data show CDR1 as MRHNA and CDR2 as SNTAGT. This CDR3 has 16 residues. With 0 bases removed from V and 7 bases from J, the gap between germline ends came to 16 bases. The CDR3 DNA reads as TGTGCCAGCAGTGACTCGGCGAGGGGGGGGAAAAATGAGCAGTTCTTC. It specifies CASSDSARGGKNEQFF.

The chain joins TRBV24-1 to TRBJ1-5; no definite D call. Germline V gene lookup returns CDR1 KGHDR and CDR2 SFDVKD. The V gene lost 4 bases and the J gene lost 0 bases, with 9 bases spanning the gap. The CDR3 sequence is 15 residues long. The CDR3 DNA reads TGTGCCACCAGTGACCCCAGAAGTAGCAATCAGCCCCAGCATTTT. It is translated as CATSDPRSSNQPQHF.

Concerning this clone: At the DNA level, this CDR3 is encoded by other sequences in the same sample as well. The J gene is TRBJ2-2, the V gene TRBV7-8; the D gene is possibly TRBD2 (6 bases). The CDR3 runs 15 residues. Trimming took 5 bases from V and 2 from J, leaving 12 bases between them. In germline, CDR1 is SGHVS, CDR2 FQNEAQ. The CDR3 here is CASSLLGSNTGELFF. CDR3 nucleotides: TGTGCCAGCAGCCTGCTCGGGAGCAACACCGGGGAGCTGTTTTTT.

The gene calls are TRBV7-3 and TRBJ2-1, with a tentative D call TRBD2 (7 bases). The CDR3 covers 13 residues. V shed 11 bases and J shed 5 bases, with 16 bases lying between them. Germline lookup yields CDR1 SGHTA and CDR2 FQGTGA. The chain's CDR3 is CAGGAGEHNEQFF. The DNA for the CDR3 is TGTGCCGGGGGGGCTGGCGAGCACAATGAGCAGTTCTTC.